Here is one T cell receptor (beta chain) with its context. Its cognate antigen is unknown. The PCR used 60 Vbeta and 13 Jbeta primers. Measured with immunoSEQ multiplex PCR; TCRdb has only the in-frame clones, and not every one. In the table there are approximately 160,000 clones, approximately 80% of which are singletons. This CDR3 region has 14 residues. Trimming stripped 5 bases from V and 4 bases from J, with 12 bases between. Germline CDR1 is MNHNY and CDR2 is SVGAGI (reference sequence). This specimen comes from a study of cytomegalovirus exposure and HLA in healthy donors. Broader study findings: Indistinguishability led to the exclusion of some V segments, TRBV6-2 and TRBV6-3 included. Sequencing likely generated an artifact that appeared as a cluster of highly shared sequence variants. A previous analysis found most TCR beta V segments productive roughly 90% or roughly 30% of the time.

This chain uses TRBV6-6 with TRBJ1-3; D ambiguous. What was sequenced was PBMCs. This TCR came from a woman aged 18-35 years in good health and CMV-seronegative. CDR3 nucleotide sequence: TGTGCCAGCAGTGGGGAGACAAACGGAAACACCATATATTTT. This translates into CASSGETNGNTIYF.